This T cell receptor (beta chain) was sequenced in a study of cytomegalovirus exposure and HLA in healthy donors. The PCR was carried out with 60 Vbeta primers and 13 Jbeta primers. The data were produced by immunoSEQ multiplex PCR, yet TCRdb's version contains in-frame clones alone and is incomplete. The listing records 75,000 to 100,000 clones. V was cut by 8 bases and J by 4 bases, with 12 bases left in between. Germline values: CDR1 LNHDA, CDR2 SQIVND (reference sequence). The CDR3 has 13 amino acids. General observations from the study: Accounts indicate the classifier identified cytomegalovirus status with strong specificity and sensitivity.

A remark on this clone: Antigen: not known.

Sequencing input: PBMCs. V gene TRBV19 combines with J gene TRBJ1-3; D gene ambiguous. The sequence derives from an older woman in good health and CMV-seronegative. CDR3 residues: CASGGSAGNTIYF. CDR3 DNA sequence: TGTGCCAGTGGCGGGTCGGCCGGAAACACCATATATTTT.